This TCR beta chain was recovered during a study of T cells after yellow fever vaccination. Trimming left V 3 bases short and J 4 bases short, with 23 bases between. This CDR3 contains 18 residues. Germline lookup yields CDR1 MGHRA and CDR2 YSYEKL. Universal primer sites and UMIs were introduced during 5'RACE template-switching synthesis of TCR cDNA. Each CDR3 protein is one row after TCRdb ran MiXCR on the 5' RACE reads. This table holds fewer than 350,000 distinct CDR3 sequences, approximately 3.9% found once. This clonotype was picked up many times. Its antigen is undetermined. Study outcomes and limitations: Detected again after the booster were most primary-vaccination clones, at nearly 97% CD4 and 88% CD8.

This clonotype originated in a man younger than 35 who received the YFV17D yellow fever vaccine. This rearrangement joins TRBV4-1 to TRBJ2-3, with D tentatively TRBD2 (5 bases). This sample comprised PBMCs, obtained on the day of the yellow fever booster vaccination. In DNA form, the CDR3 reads TGCGCCAGCAGCCACCGACCAATGGAGGCTTTCCCCCCAGATACGCAGTATTTT. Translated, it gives CASSHRPMEAFPPDTQYF.